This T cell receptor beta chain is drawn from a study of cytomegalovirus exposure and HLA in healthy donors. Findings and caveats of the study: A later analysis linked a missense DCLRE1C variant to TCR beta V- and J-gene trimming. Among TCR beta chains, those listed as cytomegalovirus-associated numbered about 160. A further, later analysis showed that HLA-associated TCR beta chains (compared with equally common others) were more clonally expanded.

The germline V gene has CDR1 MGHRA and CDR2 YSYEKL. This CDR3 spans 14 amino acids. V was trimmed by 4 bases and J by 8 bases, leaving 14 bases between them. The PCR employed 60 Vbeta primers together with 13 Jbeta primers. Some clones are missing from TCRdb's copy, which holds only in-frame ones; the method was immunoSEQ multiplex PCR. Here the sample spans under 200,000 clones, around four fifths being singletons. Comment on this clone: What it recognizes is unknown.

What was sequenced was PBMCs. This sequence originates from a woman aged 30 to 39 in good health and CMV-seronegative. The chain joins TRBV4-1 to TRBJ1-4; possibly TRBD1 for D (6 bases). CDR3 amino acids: CASSLQGLGEKLFF. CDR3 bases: TGCGCCAGCAGCCTACAGGGTCTTGGGGAAAAACTGTTTTTT.